Described below is a single T cell receptor beta chain sequence and its context. Antigen unknown. CDR3 length equals 17 residues. CDR1 and CDR2 (germline): SGHDT, YYEEEE. The V gene end was trimmed by 0 bases and the J gene end by 5 bases; junction bases not matched to a gene: 12. Primers included in the PCR were 60 Vbeta and 13 Jbeta primers. Original processing notes: In a later analysis, roughly 11 million of some 80 million unique beta chains occurred in at least two donors. The data were produced by immunoSEQ multiplex PCR, yet TCRdb's version contains in-frame clones alone and is incomplete. Clonal size and the V and J genes are those of that table, whereas D and trimming came from the DNA. Among tens of thousands of clones listed, about 70% were seen once. The sample comes from a study of cytomegalovirus exposure and HLA in healthy donors. Points from the study as a whole: DRB1 had the most TCR associations and HLA-C the fewest, a later analysis found, with rates varying by HLA locus. Available immune exposure information covered CMV serostatus only.

The sequenced material came from PBMCs. The receptor's source is a man younger than 40 in good health and CMV-seronegative. The chain recombines TRBV5-6 with TRBJ2-7, with TRBD2 matching 9 bases. CDR3 bases: TGTGCCAGCAGCTTGGGGGCTAGCGGGGCCCCTGGCGACGAGCAGTACTTC. It encodes CASSLGASGAPGDEQYF.